The 22 T cell receptor beta chains below were found in one sample sequenced in a study of blood T cell repertoires in COVID-19. Some clones are missing from TCRdb's copy, which holds only in-frame ones; the method was immunoSEQ multiplex PCR. The sample shows approximately 170,000 clones, around four fifths of them seen only once. Sequenced material: peripheral blood. Every receptor here comes from a woman aged 70-85 years with COVID-19, enrolled during active disease.

This clone came up a few times. The chain is built from TRBV29-1 and TRBJ1-1; 11 bases map to TRBD1. The trim removed 0 bases at V and 11 bases at J, leaving 8 bases unmatched. The CDR3 loop spans 14 amino acids. CDR1 and CDR2 (germline): SQVTM, ANQGSEA. The CDR3 bases are TGCAGCGTTGAAGATAGGACAGGGGGCAGGTTGGCTTTCTTT. This translates into CSVEDRTGGRLAFF.

The chain employs TRBV29-1 and TRBJ1-2, with 10 bases that match TRBD1. CDR1 is SQVTM, CDR2 ANQGSEA, per germline. The trim removed 4 bases at V and 0 bases at J, leaving 8 bases unmatched. This CDR3 region has 16 residues. The CDR3 region is CSVGGDRGRPNYGYTF. Here the CDR3 DNA reads TGCAGCGTTGGGGGGGACAGGGGCCGCCCTAACTATGGCTACACCTTC.

The chain is built from TRBV6-1 and TRBJ2-5, with TRBD2 as a possible D gene (6 bases). Germline V gene data show CDR1 as MNHNS and CDR2 as SASEGT. Trimming shortened V by 1 base and J by 0 bases, and 9 bases separated the two germline ends. This CDR3 region has 15 residues. CDR3 coding DNA: TGTGCCAGCAGTGAAGGGGACTGGGACCAAGAGACCCAGTACTTC. It yields the protein CASSEGDWDQETQYF.

This clone appeared a few times. The chain is built from TRBV7-2 and TRBJ2-7, with a possible D match to TRBD2 (6 bases). CDR3 length: 16 amino acids. V gave up 5 bases and J gave up 3 bases, with 20 bases separating them. The germline gives CDR1 SGHTA, CDR2 FQGNSA. CDR3 residues: CASSLTNPGLYYEQYF. CDR3 nucleotides: TGTGCCAGCAGCCTCACAAACCCGGGACTGTACTACGAGCAGTACTTC.

The chain links TRBV2 to TRBJ2-2, with D unclear. CDR1 is SNHLY, CDR2 FYNNEI, per germline. The CDR3 runs 15 residues. Trimming shortened V by 6 bases and J by 0 bases, and 11 bases separated the two germline ends. CDR3 DNA sequence: TGTGCCAGCAGCAGGTTCGGTGCGAACACCGGGGAGCTGTTTTTT. Translated, it gives CASSRFGANTGELFF. The full variable domain, its missing parts supplied by reference TRBV2 and TRBJ2-2, is EPEVTQTPSHQVTQMGQEVILRCVPISNHLYFYWYRQILGQKVEFLVSFYNNEISEKSEIFDDQFSVERPDGSNFTLKIRSTKLEDSAMYFCASSRFGANTGELFFGEGSRLTVL.

The DNA for the CDR3 is TGTGCCAGCATACCCTCCGGGACAGGACGCTATGGCTACACCTTC. Translated, it gives CASIPSGTGRYGYTF. The chain carries TRBV6-5 and TRBJ1-2; 8 bases fit TRBD1. The CDR3 sequence is 15 residues long. The ends lost 7 bases at V and 4 bases at J; junction bases unmatched: 11. The V gene's germline CDR1 is MNHEY and CDR2 SVGAGI.

The V and J genes are TRBV12-5 and TRBJ2-4, with 7 bases identical to TRBD2. Trimming at V came to 0 bases and at J to 6 bases, leaving 5 bases not matched to a gene. There are 15 residues in the CDR3. The V gene's germline CDR1 is LGHNT and CDR2 FRNRAP. The CDR3 loop reads CASGLVGGDLNIQYF. CDR3 in DNA: TGTGCTAGTGGTTTGGTGGGGGGGGATCTAAACATTCAGTACTTC.

This chain links TRBV28 with TRBJ1-2; a possible D gene is TRBD1 (6 bases). V gave up 5 bases and J gave up 8 bases, with 21 bases separating them. The CDR3 has 15 amino acids. CDR1 is MDHEN, CDR2 SYDVKM, per germline. CDR3 coding DNA: TGTGCCAGCAGTCTACAGATGACGACAGGATCCGGCTACACCTTC. Its translation: CASSLQMTTGSGYTF.

This rearrangement joins TRBV10-3 to TRBJ1-1, with D uncertain. There are 13 residues in the CDR3. Germline V CDR1 and CDR2: ENHRY, SYGVKD. Trimming removed 8 bases from V and 1 base from J, with 11 bases in between. CDR3 in DNA: TGTGCCATCTCCGGACTGCCGAACACTGAAGCTTTCTTT. It is translated as CAISGLPNTEAFF.

The chain joins TRBV7-8 to TRBJ1-1, with 7 bases aligning to TRBD1. There are 13 residues in the CDR3. The V gene's germline CDR1 is SGHVS and CDR2 FQNEAQ. Trimming removed 7 bases from V and 5 bases from J; junction bases left unmatched: 7. DNA of the CDR3: TGTGCCAGCACGTGGACAGGCGGGACTGAAGCTTTCTTT. Translation gives CASTWTGGTEAFF.

The chain couples TRBV9 to TRBJ1-5, with D uncertain. The CDR3 totals 15 residues. V lost 4 bases and J lost 7, with 18 bases in between. Germline V gene sequence: CDR1 SGDLS, CDR2 YYNGEE. Here the CDR3 reads CASSLHPDAGQPQHF. The CDR3 DNA follows: TGTGCCAGCAGCCTACACCCTGACGCGGGACAGCCCCAGCATTTT. The entire variable domain, with the rest obtained from reference TRBV9 and TRBJ1-5, is as follows: DSGVTQTPKHLITATGQRVTLRCSPRSGDLSVYWYQQSLDQGLQFLIQYYNGEERAKGNILERFSAQQFPDLHSELNLSSLELGDSALYFCASSLHPDAGQPQHFGDGTRLSIL.

The chain employs TRBV7-8 and TRBJ2-1, with a weak D call TRBD2 (5 bases). CDR3 length equals 16 residues. Germline assignment: CDR1 SGHVS and CDR2 FQNEAQ. The V and J ends lost 5 bases and 9 bases respectively, with 23 bases between them. CDR3 loop: CASSPPGVVPSREQFF. The CDR3 DNA reads as TGTGCCAGCAGCCCACCCGGGGTCGTCCCTAGTCGTGAGCAGTTCTTC.

The chain is built from TRBV5-1 and TRBJ1-1, with D maybe TRBD1 (5 bases). The V gene's germline CDR1 is SGHRS and CDR2 YFSETQ. CDR3 size: 16 residues. Trimming removed 3 bases from V and 5 bases from J, with 20 bases in between. CDR3 DNA: TGCGCCAGCAGCTCTCTGGGGGTCGGGGGAGGAACTGAAGCTTTCTTT. Amino acids: CASSSLGVGGGTEAFF.

V is TRBV5-1 and J is TRBJ2-2, with 7 positions matching TRBD2. The CDR3 consists of 14 residues. In germline, CDR1 is SGHRS, CDR2 YFSETQ. V gave up 6 bases and J gave up 6 bases; unmatched junction bases: 8. CDR3 region: CASTEGGIPGELFF. The CDR3 nucleotides are TGCGCCAGCACTGAGGGAGGGATACCCGGGGAGCTGTTTTTT.

The rearrangement joins TRBV5-1 to TRBJ1-6; no reliable D call. The V gene lost 2 bases and the J gene lost 5 bases, with 8 bases spanning the gap. The CDR3 has 14 amino acids. The germline gives CDR1 SGHRS, CDR2 YFSETQ. DNA for the CDR3: TGCGCCAGCAGCTTTGGGCAGAATAATTCACCCCTCCACTTT. Encoded protein: CASSFGQNNSPLHF. The variable domain in full, completed from reference TRBV5-1 and TRBJ1-6, reads KAGVTQTPRYLIKTRGQQVTLSCSPISGHRSVSWYQQTPGQGLQFLFEYFSETQRNKGNFPGRFSGRQFSNSRSEMNVSTLELGDSALYLCASSFGQNNSPLHFGNGTRLTVT.

The genes are TRBV6-5 and TRBJ1-1, with 8 nucleotides matching TRBD1. Germline CDR1 reads MNHEY; CDR2 reads SVGAGI. V gave up 5 bases and J gave up 1 base; unmatched junction bases: 3. This CDR3 comprises 14 residues. The CDR3 loop is CASSPQGGNTEAFF. CDR3 DNA: TGTGCCAGCAGTCCACAGGGGGGGAACACTGAAGCTTTCTTT.

This clone was detected only a few times. CDR3 sequence (DNA): TGCGCCAGCAGCCAAGGAGCAGGGGTCTACAATGAGCAGTTCTTC. It codes for CASSQGAGVYNEQFF. The chain couples TRBV4-1 to TRBJ2-1, with a weak D call TRBD1 (6 bases). CDR1 and CDR2 (germline): MGHRA, YSYEKL. V was clipped by 1 base and J by 3 bases, with 10 bases between them. The CDR3 extends over 15 amino acids.

J is TRBJ2-7 and V is TRBV6-1, with 9 bases fitting TRBD2. This CDR3 region has 15 residues. Germline V CDR1 and CDR2: MNHNS, SASEGT. The V and J ends lost 2 bases and 5 bases, in that order; junction bases with no gene match: 7. The CDR3, as DNA: TGTGCCAGCAGTGAAATGGGCGGGAGGGCACACGAGCAGTACTTC. Protein sequence: CASSEMGGRAHEQYF.

The gene calls are TRBV11-3 and TRBJ1-1; no clear D gene. The CDR3 extends over 14 amino acids. Germline assignment: CDR1 SGHNT and CDR2 YENEEA. V shed 1 base and J shed 0 bases, with 6 bases lying between them. CDR3 residues: CASSLGGVNTEAFF. The CDR3 coding sequence is TGTGCCAGCAGCTTAGGCGGGGTGAACACTGAAGCTTTCTTT.

V usage is TRBV3-1 (or the pseudogene TRBV3-2) and J usage is TRBJ1-1, with TRBD1 matching over 8 bases. CDR3 length: 14 amino acids. Germline V CDR1 and CDR2: LGHDT, YNNKEL (reference sequence). V lost 1 base to trimming and J lost 8 bases; unmatched junction nucleotides: 6. The CDR3 bases are TGTGCCAGCAGCCAAGGGGCAGGGGGCTTGGAAGCTTTCTTT. This sequence encodes CASSQGAGGLEAFF.

The chain employs TRBV28 and TRBJ1-4; D not resolved. Germline V CDR1 and CDR2: MDHEN, SYDVKM. V was trimmed by 6 bases and J by 6 bases, leaving 14 bases between them. This CDR3 has 14 residues. In DNA, the CDR3 is TGTGCCAGCAGGCTAATTGAGGGTGATGAAAAACTGTTTTTT. It translates to CASRLIEGDEKLFF.

The chain joins TRBV3-1 (or the pseudogene TRBV3-2) to TRBJ1-2; weak D call: TRBD1 (6 bases). V was clipped by 0 bases and J by 4 bases, with 9 bases between them. The CDR3 is 14 residues long. Germline V gene lookup returns CDR1 LGHDT and CDR2 YNNKEL (reference sequence). The CDR3 spells CASSQDQGRYGYTF. The DNA of the CDR3 is TGTGCCAGCAGCCAAGATCAGGGGCGCTATGGCTACACCTTC.